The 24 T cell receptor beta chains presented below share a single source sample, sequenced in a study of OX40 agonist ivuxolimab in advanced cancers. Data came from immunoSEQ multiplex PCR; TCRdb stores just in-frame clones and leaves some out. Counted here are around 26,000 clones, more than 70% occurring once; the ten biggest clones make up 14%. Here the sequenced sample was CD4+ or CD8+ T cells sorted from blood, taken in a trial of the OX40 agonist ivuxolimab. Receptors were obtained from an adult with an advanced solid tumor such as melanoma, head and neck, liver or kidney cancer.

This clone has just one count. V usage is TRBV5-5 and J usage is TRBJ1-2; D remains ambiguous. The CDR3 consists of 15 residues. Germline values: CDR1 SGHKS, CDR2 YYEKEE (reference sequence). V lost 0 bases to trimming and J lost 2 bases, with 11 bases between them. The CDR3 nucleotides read TGTGCCAGCAGCTTGGTACCGAGAGAGAACTATGGCTACACCTTC. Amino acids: CASSLVPRENYGYTF.

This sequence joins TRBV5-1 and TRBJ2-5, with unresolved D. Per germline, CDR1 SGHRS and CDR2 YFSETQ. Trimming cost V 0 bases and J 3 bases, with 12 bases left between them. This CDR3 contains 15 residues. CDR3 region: CASSLAVVAEETQYF. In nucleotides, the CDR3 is TGCGCCAGCAGCTTGGCGGTGGTTGCGGAAGAGACCCAGTACTTC.

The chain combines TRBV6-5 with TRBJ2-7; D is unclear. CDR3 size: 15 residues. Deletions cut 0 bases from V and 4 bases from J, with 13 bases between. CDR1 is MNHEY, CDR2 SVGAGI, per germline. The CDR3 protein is CASSYSKVGSYEQYF. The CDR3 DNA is TGTGCCAGCAGTTACTCGAAGGTCGGTTCTTACGAGCAGTACTTC.

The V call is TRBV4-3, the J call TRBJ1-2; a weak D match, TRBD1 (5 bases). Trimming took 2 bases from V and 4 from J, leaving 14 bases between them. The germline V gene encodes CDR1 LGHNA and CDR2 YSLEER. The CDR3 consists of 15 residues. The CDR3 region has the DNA TGCGCCAGCAGCCAACGCAAGGGGACCTCCTATGGCTACACCTTC. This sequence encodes CASSQRKGTSYGYTF.

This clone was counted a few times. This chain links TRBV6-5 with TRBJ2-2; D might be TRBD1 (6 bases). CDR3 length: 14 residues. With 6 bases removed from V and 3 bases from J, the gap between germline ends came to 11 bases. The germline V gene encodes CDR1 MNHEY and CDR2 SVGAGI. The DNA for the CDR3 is TGTGCCAGCAGATACAGGGTTGACACCGGGGAGCTGTTTTTT. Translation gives CASRYRVDTGELFF.

Written as DNA, the CDR3 is TGTGCCAGCAGTGAACGGGGGAATGGCTACACCTTC. Protein product: CASSERGNGYTF. The V gene is TRBV2, the J gene TRBJ1-2; D possibly corresponds to TRBD1 (5 bases). Trimming left V 2 bases short and J 6 bases short, with 7 bases between. Germline V lookup: CDR1 SNHLY, CDR2 FYNNEI. The CDR3 is 12 amino acids.

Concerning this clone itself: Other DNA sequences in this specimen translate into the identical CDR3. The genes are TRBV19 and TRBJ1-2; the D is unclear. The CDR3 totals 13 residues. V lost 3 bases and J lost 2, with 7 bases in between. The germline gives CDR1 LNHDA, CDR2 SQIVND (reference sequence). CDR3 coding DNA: TGTGCCAGTAGTATCGCAGGAAACTATGGCTACACCTTC. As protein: CASSIAGNYGYTF.

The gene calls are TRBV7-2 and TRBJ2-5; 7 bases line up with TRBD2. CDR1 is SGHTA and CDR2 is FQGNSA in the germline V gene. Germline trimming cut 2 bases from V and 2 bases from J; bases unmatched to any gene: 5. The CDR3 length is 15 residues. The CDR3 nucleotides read TGTGCCAGCAGCTTACGGGACTACCGTCAAGAGACCCAGTACTTC. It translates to CASSLRDYRQETQYF. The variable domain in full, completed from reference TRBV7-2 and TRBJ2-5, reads GAGVSQSPSNKVTEKGKDVELRCDPISGHTALYWYRQSLGQGLEFLIYFQGNSAPDKSGLPSDRFSAERTGGSVSTLTIQRTQQEDSAVYLCASSLRDYRQETQYFGPGTRLLVL.

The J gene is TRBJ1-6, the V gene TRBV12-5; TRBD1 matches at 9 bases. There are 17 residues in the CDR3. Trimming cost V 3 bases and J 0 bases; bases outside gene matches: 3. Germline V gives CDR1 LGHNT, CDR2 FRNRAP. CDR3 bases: TGTGCTAGTGGTTTCGGGACAGGGAGCTCCTATAATTCACCCCTCCACTTT. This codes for CASGFGTGSSYNSPLHF.

CDR3 DNA sequence: TGTGCCAGTAGTATCGAACAGGGAAGTGAAAAACTGTTTTTT. Translating gives CASSIEQGSEKLFF. The genes are TRBV19 and TRBJ1-4, with D possibly TRBD1 on 6 matching bases. Between the trimmed V and J ends, which lost 3 bases and 7 bases, there was a span of 12 bases. Germline loops: CDR1 LNHDA, CDR2 SQIVND (reference sequence). The CDR3 consists of 14 residues.

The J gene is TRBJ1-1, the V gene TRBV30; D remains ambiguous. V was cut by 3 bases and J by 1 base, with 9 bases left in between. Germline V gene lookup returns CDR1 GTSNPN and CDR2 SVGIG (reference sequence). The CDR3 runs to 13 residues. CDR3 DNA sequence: TGTGCCTGGAGCCCTGGTCAGAACACTGAAGCTTTCTTT. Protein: CAWSPGQNTEAFF.

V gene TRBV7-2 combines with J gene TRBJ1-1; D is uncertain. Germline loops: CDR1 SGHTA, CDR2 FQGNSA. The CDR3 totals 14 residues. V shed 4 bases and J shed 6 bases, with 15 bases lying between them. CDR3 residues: CASSSGRLDAEAFF. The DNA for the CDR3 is TGTGCCAGCAGCTCCGGACGGCTTGACGCTGAAGCTTTCTTT. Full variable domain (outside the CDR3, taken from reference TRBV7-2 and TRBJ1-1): GAGVSQSPSNKVTEKGKDVELRCDPISGHTALYWYRQSLGQGLEFLIYFQGNSAPDKSGLPSDRFSAERTGGSVSTLTIQRTQQEDSAVYLCASSSGRLDAEAFFGQGTRLTVV.

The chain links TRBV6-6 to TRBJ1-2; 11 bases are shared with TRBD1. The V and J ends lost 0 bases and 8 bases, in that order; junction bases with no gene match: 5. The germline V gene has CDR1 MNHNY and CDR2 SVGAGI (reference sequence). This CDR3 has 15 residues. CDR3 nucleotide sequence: TGTGCCAGCAGTTACTCAGGACAGGGGGCGGGCGGCTACACCTTC. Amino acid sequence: CASSYSGQGAGGYTF.

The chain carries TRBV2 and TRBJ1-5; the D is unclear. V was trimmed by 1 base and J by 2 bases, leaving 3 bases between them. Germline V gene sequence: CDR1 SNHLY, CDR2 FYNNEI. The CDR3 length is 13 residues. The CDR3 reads CASSEGRNQPQHF. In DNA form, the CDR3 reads TGTGCCAGCAGTGAAGGGCGCAATCAGCCCCAGCATTTT.

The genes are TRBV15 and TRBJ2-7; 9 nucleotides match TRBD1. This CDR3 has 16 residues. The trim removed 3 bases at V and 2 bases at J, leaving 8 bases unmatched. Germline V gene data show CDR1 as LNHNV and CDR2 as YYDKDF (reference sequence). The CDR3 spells CATSRKGQGSAYEQYF. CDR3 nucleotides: TGTGCCACCAGCAGGAAAGGACAGGGGAGTGCCTACGAGCAGTACTTC.

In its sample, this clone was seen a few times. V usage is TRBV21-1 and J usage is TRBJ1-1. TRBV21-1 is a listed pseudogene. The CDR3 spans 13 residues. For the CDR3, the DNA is TGTGCCAGCAGCAAAAATAGGAACACTGAAGCTTTCTTT. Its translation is CASSKNRNTEAFF.

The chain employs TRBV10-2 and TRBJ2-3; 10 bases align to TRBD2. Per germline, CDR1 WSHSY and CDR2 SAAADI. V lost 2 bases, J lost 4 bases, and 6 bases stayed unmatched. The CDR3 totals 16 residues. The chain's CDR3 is CASSEAAGGPPDTQYF. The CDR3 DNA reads TGCGCCAGCAGTGAGGCAGCGGGGGGGCCCCCAGATACGCAGTATTTT.

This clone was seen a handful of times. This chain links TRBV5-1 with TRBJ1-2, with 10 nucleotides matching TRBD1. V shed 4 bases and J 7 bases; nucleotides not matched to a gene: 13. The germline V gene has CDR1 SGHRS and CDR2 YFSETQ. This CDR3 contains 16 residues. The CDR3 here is CASSPGTGVSRSGYTF. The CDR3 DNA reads TGCGCCAGCAGCCCCGGGACAGGGGTCTCTCGGAGTGGCTACACCTTC.

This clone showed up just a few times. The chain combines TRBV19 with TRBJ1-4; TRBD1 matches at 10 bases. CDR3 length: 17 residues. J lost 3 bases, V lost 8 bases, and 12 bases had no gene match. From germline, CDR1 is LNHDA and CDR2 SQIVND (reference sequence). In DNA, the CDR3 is TGTGCCAGTGGGGGGACAGGGGCAGCGCGACCTAATGAAAAACTGTTTTTT. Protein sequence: CASGGTGAARPNEKLFF.

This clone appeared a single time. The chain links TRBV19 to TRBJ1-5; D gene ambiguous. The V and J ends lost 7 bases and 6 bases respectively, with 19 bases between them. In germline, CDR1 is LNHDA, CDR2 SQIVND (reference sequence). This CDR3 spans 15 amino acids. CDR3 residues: CASTDTGFSSQPQHF. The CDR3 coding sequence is TGTGCCAGTACCGATACGGGGTTCTCAAGTCAGCCCCAGCATTTT.

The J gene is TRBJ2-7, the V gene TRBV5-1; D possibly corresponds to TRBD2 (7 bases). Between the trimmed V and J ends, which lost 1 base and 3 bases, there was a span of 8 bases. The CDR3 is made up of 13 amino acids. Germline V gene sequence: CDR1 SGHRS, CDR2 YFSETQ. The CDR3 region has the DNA TGCGCCAGCAGCTTGAGGGGGGGCTACGAGCAGTACTTC. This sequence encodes CASSLRGGYEQYF.

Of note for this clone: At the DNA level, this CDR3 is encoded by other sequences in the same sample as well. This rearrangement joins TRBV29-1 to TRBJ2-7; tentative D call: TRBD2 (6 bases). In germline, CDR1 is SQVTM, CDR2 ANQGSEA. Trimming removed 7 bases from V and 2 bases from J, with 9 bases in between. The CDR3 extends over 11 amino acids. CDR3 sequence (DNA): TGCAGCGCCGGGACTCCCTACGAGCAGTACTTC. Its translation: CSAGTPYEQYF.

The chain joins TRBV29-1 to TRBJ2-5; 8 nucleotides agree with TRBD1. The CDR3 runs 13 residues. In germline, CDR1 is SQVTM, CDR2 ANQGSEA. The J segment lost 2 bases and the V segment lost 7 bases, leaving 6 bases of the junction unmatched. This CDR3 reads CSGVTGGQETQYF. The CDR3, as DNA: TGCAGCGGGGTCACAGGGGGTCAAGAGACCCAGTACTTC.

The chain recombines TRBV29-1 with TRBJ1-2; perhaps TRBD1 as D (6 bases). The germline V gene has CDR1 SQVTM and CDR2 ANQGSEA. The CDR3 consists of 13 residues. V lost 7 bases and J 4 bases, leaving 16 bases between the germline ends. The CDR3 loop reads CSARTQGFYGYTF. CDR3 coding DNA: TGCAGCGCCCGAACACAGGGTTTCTATGGCTACACCTTC.